This T cell receptor (beta chain) originates from a study of T cell responses to AZD1222 COVID-19 vaccine. Details on this clone: Its antigen is unidentified.

Between the trimmed V and J ends, which lost 3 bases and 3 bases, there was a span of 12 bases. This CDR3 spans 16 amino acids. The germline gives CDR1 MDHEN, CDR2 SYDVKM. Study-wide results and limits: Spike regions recognized by vaccine-associated CD4 TCRs spanned the protein, led by 160-218 and 743-854. A rise in Spike-specific TCR breadth and depth followed two AZD1222 doses.

The repertoire was sequenced with immunoSEQ multiplex PCR; TCRdb's copy has only in-frame clones and lacks some. The table includes roughly 80,000 clones, around 90% detected once. This rearrangement joins TRBV28 to TRBJ2-6; tentative D call: TRBD2 (7 bases). Here the sequenced sample was peripheral blood, taken 28 days after the second AZD1222 dose. This receptor was taken from an adult who received the AZD1222 COVID-19 vaccine. Here the CDR3 DNA reads TGTGCCAGCAGTTTTCGGGGGGCGCTTGGGGCCAACGTCCTGACTTTC. Translated: CASSFRGALGANVLTF.